This TCR beta chain was documented in a study of T-cell reconstitution after alpha-beta-depleted transplantation in children. From germline, CDR1 is MNHEY and CDR2 SMNVEV (reference sequence). The CDR3 is 16 amino acids. V lost 4 bases, J lost 2 bases, and 10 bases stayed unmatched. The library targeted TCRbeta and was prepared with unique molecular identifiers. TCRdb analysed the PCR reads with MiXCR anew, one entry per CDR3 protein. The sample has around 530,000 distinct CDR3 sequences; approximately 32% are singletons. V gene TRBV27 combines with J gene TRBJ2-7, with 8 bases lining up with TRBD1. Sequenced here: PBMCs from the stem cell graft donor, sampled from the stem cell graft. The TCR was taken from a human donor who donated a stem cell graft to a child with aplastic anemia. The CDR3 DNA follows: TGTGCCAGCAGTTCCTCCCCGGGACAGGCAGCCTACGAGCAGTACTTC. Translated: CASSSSPGQAAYEQYF.